A single sample is the source of the 12 T cell receptor beta chains below, sequenced in a study of cytomegalovirus exposure and HLA in healthy donors. The PCR used 60 Vbeta and 13 Jbeta primers. Assay used: immunoSEQ multiplex PCR; TCRdb lists only in-frame clones, some missing. The sample yields about 220,000 clones, over 65% seen once. Sample: PBMCs. The receptor source for this set is a man between 18 and 35 years old in good health and CMV-seronegative.

The chain carries TRBV9 and TRBJ2-5; 12 nucleotides line up with TRBD1. Germline V gene data show CDR1 as SGDLS and CDR2 as YYNGEE. After removal of 0 bases from V and 5 bases from J, the junction contained 5 bases not matched to a gene. This CDR3 comprises 16 residues. CDR3 residues: CASSVGGTGGTETQYF. The CDR3 DNA follows: TGTGCCAGCAGCGTAGGGGGGACAGGGGGCACGGAGACCCAGTACTTC. The variable domain in full, completed from reference TRBV9 and TRBJ2-5, reads DSGVTQTPKHLITATGQRVTLRCSPRSGDLSVYWYQQSLDQGLQFLIQYYNGEERAKGNILERFSAQQFPDLHSELNLSSLELGDSALYFCASSVGGTGGTETQYFGPGTRLLVL.

Turning to this clone: Distinct nucleotide sequences in the sample also encode this CDR3. This chain connects TRBV28 to TRBJ2-7; possible D gene TRBD1, 5 bases. Germline CDR1 and CDR2: MDHEN and SYDVKM. Trimming removed 4 bases from V and 2 bases from J, with 9 bases in between. The CDR3 is 13 amino acids. CDR3 region: CASSSTATYEQYF. Written as DNA, the CDR3 is TGTGCCAGCAGTTCGACAGCTACCTACGAGCAGTACTTC.

V is TRBV19 and J is TRBJ2-1; TRBD2 might be the D (6 bases). Trimming took 1 base from V and 3 from J, leaving 13 bases between them. This CDR3 has 16 amino acids. CDR1 is LNHDA and CDR2 is SQIVND in the germline V gene (reference sequence). CDR3 in amino acids: CASSIGSAGSYNEQFF. The CDR3 DNA reads as TGTGCCAGTAGTATAGGAAGCGCGGGAAGCTACAATGAGCAGTTCTTC.

This clone was seen more than once but under ten times. The V and J genes are TRBV7-9 and TRBJ2-7; TRBD2 matches 9 bases. The germline CDR1 and CDR2 sequences are SEHNR and FQNEAQ (reference sequence). The CDR3 contains 14 residues. The V segment lost 5 bases and the J segment 3 bases; nucleotides outside the gene matches: 5. The CDR3 reads CASSGSGSVYEQYF. The CDR3 bases are TGTGCCAGCAGCGGTAGCGGGAGTGTCTACGAGCAGTACTTC.

The chain couples TRBV4-1 to TRBJ2-1; 11 bases line up with TRBD2. The germline V gene encodes CDR1 MGHRA and CDR2 YSYEKL. V was clipped by 0 bases and J by 0 bases; unmatched bases: 13. The CDR3 has 21 amino acids. CDR3 sequence (DNA): TGCGCCAGCAGCCAAGATCGCAGGGTTAGCGGGAGGGCTAGCTCCTACAATGAGCAGTTCTTC. Its protein product is CASSQDRRVSGRASSYNEQFF.

Note on this clone: The sample has other DNA sequences that encode this CDR3 too. This chain connects TRBV30 to TRBJ1-5, with 8 bases identical to TRBD1. This CDR3 comprises 14 residues. Germline V gene sequence: CDR1 GTSNPN, CDR2 SVGIG (reference sequence). J was trimmed by 2 bases and V by 0 bases; bases with no gene match: 0. The CDR3 sequence is CAWSVGQGNQPQHF. The CDR3 DNA reads TGTGCCTGGAGTGTGGGACAGGGCAATCAGCCCCAGCATTTT.

This clone has only a few counts. The V gene is TRBV7-2, the J gene TRBJ2-7; TRBD2 aligns across 14 bases. J was trimmed by 4 bases and V by 2 bases; bases with no gene match: 1. There are 15 residues in the CDR3. CDR1 is SGHTA and CDR2 is FQGNSA in the germline V gene. The CDR3 protein is CASSLRLAGGYEQYF. The CDR3 coding sequence is TGTGCCAGCAGCTTAAGACTAGCGGGAGGGTACGAGCAGTACTTC.

The chain couples TRBV6-5 to TRBJ2-3; perhaps TRBD2 as D (5 bases). Trimming shortened V by 2 bases and J by 4 bases, and 13 bases separated the two germline ends. CDR3 length: 15 residues. CDR1 MNHEY and CDR2 SVGAGI come from the germline V gene. CDR3 coding DNA: TGTGCCAGCAGTTACGGCTGGTTCGGGGCAGATACGCAGTATTTT. It is translated as CASSYGWFGADTQYF.

This clone appeared a few times. The J gene is TRBJ2-1, the V gene TRBV7-9, with 12 nucleotides matching TRBD2. The CDR3 is 18 amino acids. V dropped 6 bases and J dropped 8; count of bases not matched to a gene: 17. The germline V gene has CDR1 SEHNR and CDR2 FQNEAQ (reference sequence). This CDR3 is CASRDWALTSGRGDEQFF. As DNA, the CDR3 is TGTGCCAGCAGAGATTGGGCCCTGACTAGCGGGAGAGGGGATGAGCAGTTCTTC.

The gene calls are TRBV9 and TRBJ2-7; 8 bases agree with TRBD1. Germline V lookup: CDR1 SGDLS, CDR2 YYNGEE. The V segment lost 0 bases and the J segment 4 bases; nucleotides outside the gene matches: 12. This CDR3 is 17 amino acids long. The CDR3, as DNA: TGTGCCAGCAGCGTAGCCGGTGCGACAGGGGACCTTTACGAGCAGTACTTC. Translated, it gives CASSVAGATGDLYEQYF. Together with reference TRBV9 and TRBJ2-7, the CDR3 gives the full variable domain: DSGVTQTPKHLITATGQRVTLRCSPRSGDLSVYWYQQSLDQGLQFLIQYYNGEERAKGNILERFSAQQFPDLHSELNLSSLELGDSALYFCASSVAGATGDLYEQYFGPGTRLTVT.

This clone was picked up one time. The chain links TRBV14 to TRBJ2-1; D not certain. Germline CDR1 SGHDN, CDR2 FVKESK. This CDR3 has 16 residues. Trimming left V 4 bases short and J 0 bases short, with 13 bases between. The CDR3 bases are TGTGCCAGCAGCCTTGTCCTAGGAAGCTCCTACAATGAGCAGTTCTTC. Protein product: CASSLVLGSSYNEQFF.

Concerning this clone itself: One end of the junction fails to match germline, which may point to a read error. The chain recombines TRBV5-8 with TRBJ1-5; D not resolved. Germline assignment: CDR1 SGHTS and CDR2 YDEGEE. The CDR3 loop spans 13 amino acids. The DNA of the CDR3 is TGTGCCAGCAGCTTGGAAAATTCACAGCCGCAGCATTTT. Its protein product is CASSLENSQPQHF.